One sample yielded the 30 T cell receptor beta chains listed below, sequenced in a study of response to subunit inactivated influenza vaccine. TCRdb recomputed calls from the RT-PCR reads with MiXCR, one row per CDR3 protein. The data hold 490,000 or so distinct CDR3 sequences, with approximately 7.7% observed a single time. Specimen: PBMCs from blood, collected 23 to 25 months after vaccination. All receptors come from a man aged 45-69 years who received an inactivated influenza vaccine.

J is TRBJ1-1 and V is TRBV6-1, with a possible D match to TRBD1 (6 bases). The germline V gene encodes CDR1 MNHNS and CDR2 SASEGT. The CDR3 has 15 residues. V lost 6 bases and J lost 1, with 15 bases in between. This CDR3 is CASRARQAANTEAFF. The CDR3, as DNA: TGTGCCAGCAGGGCCAGACAGGCTGCGAACACTGAAGCTTTCTTT.

This clonotype was seen repeatedly, ten times or more. V and J are TRBV7-9 and TRBJ2-7; 8 positions agree with TRBD1. CDR1 SEHNR and CDR2 FQNEAQ come from the germline V gene (reference sequence). This CDR3 region has 15 residues. J gave up 3 bases and V 8 bases, and 12 bases lay outside the gene matches. The CDR3 DNA sequence: TGTGCCAGCGCACAATTCCGGGACAGGAGCTACGAGCAGTACTTC. Amino acids: CASAQFRDRSYEQYF.

The sample holds many counts of this clonotype. The genes are TRBV12-3 or TRBV12-4 and TRBJ2-6; 7 bases are shared with TRBD1. Trimming cost V 5 bases and J 4 bases; bases outside gene matches: 11. The CDR3 has 17 amino acids. DNA for the CDR3: TGTGCCAGCAGTCGGGACAGAATGTTATCCGGGGCCAACGTCCTGACTTTC. Protein: CASSRDRMLSGANVLTF.

Many counts were recorded for this clonotype. The chain joins TRBV29-1 to TRBJ1-1, with D hard to call. The length of the CDR3 is 11 residues. V was cut by 8 bases and J by 1 base, with 8 bases left in between. CDR1 SQVTM and CDR2 ANQGSEA come from the germline V gene. CDR3 residues: CSSWENTEAFF. CDR3 nucleotide sequence: TGCAGCTCTTGGGAGAACACTGAAGCTTTCTTT.

The chain combines TRBV12-3 or TRBV12-4 with TRBJ1-6; possibly TRBD1 for D (6 bases). V lost 3 bases and J lost 10, with 13 bases in between. This CDR3 contains 14 residues. The CDR3 loop is CASSLGATGSPLHF. In DNA, the CDR3 is TGTGCCAGCAGTTTGGGGGCCACGGGGTCACCCCTCCACTTT.

J is TRBJ2-5 and V is TRBV3-1; possibly TRBD2 for D (6 bases). Germline V lookup: CDR1 LGHDT, CDR2 YNNKEL (reference sequence). The CDR3 is 14 amino acids. V was cut by 5 bases and J by 5 bases, with 15 bases left in between. The CDR3 here is CASSVAGPGETQYF. The CDR3, as DNA: TGTGCCAGCAGCGTCGCGGGGCCAGGGGAGACCCAGTACTTC.

This sequence joins TRBV29-1 and TRBJ2-1; 11 bases fit TRBD2. The CDR3 loop spans 17 amino acids. In germline, CDR1 is SQVTM, CDR2 ANQGSEA. J gave up 4 bases and V 6 bases, and 14 bases lay outside the gene matches. CDR3 in DNA: TGCAGCGTAGGATCGACTAGCGGGATTTATGATTACAATGAGCAGTTCTTC. Residues: CSVGSTSGIYDYNEQFF.

The chain joins TRBV6-2 or TRBV6-3 to TRBJ2-3, with 10 bases identical to TRBD2. This CDR3 contains 16 residues. Per germline, CDR1 MNHEY and CDR2 SVGEGT. After removal of 2 bases from V and 6 bases from J, the junction contained 8 bases not matched to a gene. The CDR3 DNA follows: TGTGCCAGCAGTTACGACCTAGCGGGGGCAGGGGATACGCAGTATTTT. Amino acid sequence: CASSYDLAGAGDTQYF.

Ten or more counts support this clonotype. V usage is TRBV5-1 and J usage is TRBJ1-6, with a tentative D call TRBD1 (6 bases). Germline V gene data show CDR1 as SGHRS and CDR2 as YFSETQ. V lost 0 bases and J lost 7, with 11 bases in between. The CDR3 spans 15 residues. The CDR3 DNA follows: TGCGCCAGCAGCTTGGATCAGGGGAGGAATTCACCCCTCCACTTT. Amino acids: CASSLDQGRNSPLHF. Full variable domain (missing parts from reference TRBV5-1 and TRBJ1-6): KAGVTQTPRYLIKTRGQQVTLSCSPISGHRSVSWYQQTPGQGLQFLFEYFSETQRNKGNFPGRFSGRQFSNSRSEMNVSTLELGDSALYLCASSLDQGRNSPLHFGNGTRLTVT.

This clonotype was seen at least ten times. The J gene is TRBJ2-1, the V gene TRBV28; 10 nucleotides match TRBD2. Germline V gene data show CDR1 as MDHEN and CDR2 as SYDVKM. The CDR3 runs 16 residues. The V gene end was trimmed by 5 bases and the J gene end by 0 bases; junction bases not matched to a gene: 4. The DNA of the CDR3 is TGTGCCAGCAGTCCGATAGCGGGAGGCTCCTACAATGAGCAGTTCTTC. It is translated as CASSPIAGGSYNEQFF.

The sample holds a few counts of this clonotype. The rearrangement links TRBV20-1 to TRBJ2-1, with 9 bases aligning to TRBD1. The trim removed 3 bases at V and 10 bases at J, leaving 13 bases unmatched. Germline V gene lookup returns CDR1 DFQATT and CDR2 SNEGSKA (reference sequence). This CDR3 region has 15 residues. The CDR3 loop is CSASARDRVLGEQFF. CDR3 sequence (DNA): TGCAGTGCTAGTGCTCGGGACAGGGTTTTAGGGGAGCAGTTCTTC.

This clonotype was detected ten times or more. The chain links TRBV10-3 to TRBJ2-2; 7 bases fit TRBD2. J was trimmed by 4 bases and V by 4 bases; bases with no gene match: 0. The CDR3 is 13 residues long. Germline V CDR1 and CDR2: ENHRY, SYGVKD. The CDR3 loop is CAISVAGTGELFF. CDR3 sequence (DNA): TGTGCCATCAGTGTAGCGGGCACCGGGGAGCTGTTTTTT.

The V call is TRBV2, the J call TRBJ1-1; D might be TRBD1 (5 bases). Germline CDR1 and CDR2: SNHLY and FYNNEI. The V end was cut by 4 bases, the J end by 8 bases, with 14 bases between. The CDR3 is 13 amino acids. In DNA form, the CDR3 reads TGTGCCAGCAGTGTACAGGTCGGGGCGGAAGCTTTCTTT. It yields the protein CASSVQVGAEAFF.

The V gene is TRBV20-1, the J gene TRBJ1-5; D is unresolved. Trimming took off 6 bases at V and 0 bases at J, with 12 bases between the two ends. The germline CDR1 and CDR2 sequences are DFQATT and SNEGSKA (reference sequence). This CDR3 region has 14 residues. The CDR3: CSASSYYSNQPQHF. The DNA of the CDR3 is TGCAGTGCGAGCAGTTATTATAGCAATCAGCCCCAGCATTTT.

The chain joins TRBV6-1 to TRBJ1-2; 11 nucleotides align to TRBD1. Germline V gives CDR1 MNHNS, CDR2 SASEGT. The CDR3 loop spans 15 amino acids. After removal of 6 bases from V and 1 base from J, the junction contained 4 bases not matched to a gene. The CDR3 region is CASSRGQGGNYGYTF. In nucleotides, the CDR3 is TGTGCCAGCAGCAGGGGACAGGGGGGTAACTATGGCTACACCTTC.

In DNA, the CDR3 is TGTGCCAGCAGCCGAGTAGGAGGAAGTGAGCAGTTCTTC. Translation: CASSRVGGSEQFF. V usage is TRBV14 and J usage is TRBJ2-1, with a possible D match to TRBD2 (5 bases). The CDR3 is 13 amino acids. Germline V gene sequence: CDR1 SGHDN, CDR2 FVKESK. Trimming left V 4 bases short and J 9 bases short, with 13 bases between.

Only a few counts were recorded for this clonotype. The gene calls are TRBV7-9 and TRBJ1-1, with 10 nucleotides matching TRBD1. Germline values: CDR1 SEHNR, CDR2 FQNEAQ (reference sequence). The CDR3 is 13 residues long. The V and J ends lost 6 bases and 7 bases, in that order; junction bases with no gene match: 5. CDR3 DNA: TGTGCCAGCAGGAAGGACAGGGGGGGTGAAGCTTTCTTT. It specifies CASRKDRGGEAFF.

The chain recombines TRBV28 with TRBJ1-2; no definite D call. This CDR3 region has 19 residues. The V end was cut by 2 bases, the J end by 1 base, with 23 bases between. CDR1 is MDHEN, CDR2 SYDVKM, per germline. The CDR3 sequence: CASSLEYRAGRRVNYGYTF. CDR3 DNA sequence: TGTGCCAGCAGTTTAGAGTACCGAGCCGGTCGGCGGGTTAACTATGGCTACACCTTC.

The table lists this clonotype with a few counts. This sequence joins TRBV3-1 and TRBJ1-6; D is possibly TRBD1 (6 bases). CDR1 is LGHDT and CDR2 is YNNKEL in the germline V gene (reference sequence). The CDR3 spans 17 residues. V was cut by 4 bases and J by 4 bases, with 17 bases left in between. The CDR3 nucleotides read TGTGCCAGCAGCCGAGGACAGAATCTGGGGTATAATTCACCCCTCCACTTT. Its protein is CASSRGQNLGYNSPLHF. Based on the CDR3 plus reference TRBV3-1 and TRBJ1-6, the full variable domain is DTAVSQTPKYLVTQMGNDKSIKCEQNLGHDTMYWYKQDSKKFLKIMFSYNNKELIINETVPNRFSPKSPDKAHLNLHINSLELGDSAVYFCASSRGQNLGYNSPLHFGNGTRLTVT.

At least ten counts were recorded for this clonotype. CDR3 DNA sequence: TGTGCCAGCAGTCGATGGGACGGAACCTACGAGCAGTACTTC. Protein: CASSRWDGTYEQYF. This chain links TRBV6-1 with TRBJ2-7, with D perhaps assigned TRBD1 or TRBD2 (5 bases each). Germline lookup yields CDR1 MNHNS and CDR2 SASEGT. This CDR3 has 14 amino acids. The V end was cut by 5 bases, the J end by 2 bases, with 13 bases between.

This clonotype turned up a few times. The CDR3 DNA is TGCGCCAGCAGCCAAGATTTAGGGTTAGCCGCTGGTCAGCCCCAGCATTTT. This encodes CASSQDLGLAAGQPQHF. The chain employs TRBV4-1 and TRBJ1-5, with D unresolved. Trimming removed 0 bases at V and 6 bases at J, with 18 bases between. The CDR3 runs to 17 residues. Germline CDR1 reads MGHRA; CDR2 reads YSYEKL.

The chain is built from TRBV11-2 and TRBJ2-7; possibly TRBD1 for D (6 bases). Germline V lookup: CDR1 SGHAT, CDR2 FQNNGV. The CDR3 runs to 15 residues. Between the trimmed V and J ends, which lost 3 bases and 2 bases, there was a span of 14 bases. In nucleotides, the CDR3 is TGTGCCAGCAGCTTCCTTCGAGACAGGACCTACGAGCAGTACTTC. Protein product: CASSFLRDRTYEQYF.

This clonotype was detected ten times or more. This rearrangement joins TRBV10-1 to TRBJ2-3; 7 bases line up with TRBD1. Germline CDR1 WNHNN, CDR2 SYGVQD (reference sequence). This CDR3 spans 17 amino acids. The V segment lost 7 bases and the J segment 6 bases; nucleotides outside the gene matches: 19. CDR3 in amino acids: CASIIHRAGGDEDTQYF. CDR3 nucleotides: TGCGCCAGCATCATACACCGGGCAGGGGGTGATGAGGATACGCAGTATTTT.

The V call is TRBV5-1, the J call TRBJ2-5, with 9 bases fitting TRBD2. Germline CDR1 reads SGHRS; CDR2 reads YFSETQ. CDR3 length: 15 residues. With 0 bases clipped from V and 6 bases from J, the junction kept 6 bases outside the gene matches. CDR3 nucleotide sequence: TGCGCCAGCAGCTTGGACACTAGCGGGTTACAGACCCAGTACTTC. Its protein product is CASSLDTSGLQTQYF.

The chain couples TRBV5-1 to TRBJ2-7; 9 bases are a match to TRBD1. Germline trimming cut 3 bases from V and 5 bases from J; bases unmatched to any gene: 9. CDR3 length equals 15 residues. Germline CDR1 reads SGHRS; CDR2 reads YFSETQ. The CDR3 nucleotides read TGCGCCAGCAGCTCCGGGACAGGGACGGGGCACGAGCAGTACTTC. It specifies CASSSGTGTGHEQYF.

There are a few counts of this clonotype. V gene TRBV21-1 combines with J gene TRBJ2-7. TRBV21-1 is assigned pseudogene status. The length of the CDR3 is 13 residues. As DNA, the CDR3 is TGTGCCAGCAGCCACGACCTTGTGGTCGAGCAGTACTTC. Amino acid sequence: CASSHDLVVEQYF.

There are a few counts of this clonotype. The chain links TRBV3-1 to TRBJ2-5; TRBD2 agrees at 9 bases. The CDR3 length is 11 residues. J gave up 12 bases and V 1 base, and 0 bases lay outside the gene matches. Germline V gives CDR1 LGHDT, CDR2 YNNKEL (reference sequence). The CDR3 loop reads CASSQGLAEYF. The DNA for the CDR3 is TGTGCCAGCAGCCAAGGACTAGCGGAGTACTTC.

This clonotype was observed a handful of times. In DNA form, the CDR3 reads TGTGCCAGCAGTTCGGGACTGAATACCTACAATGAGCAGTTCTTC. This sequence encodes CASSSGLNTYNEQFF. The V call is TRBV12-3 or TRBV12-4, the J call TRBJ2-1; maybe TRBD2 (6 bases). CDR3 length equals 15 residues. Trimming left V 4 bases short and J 2 bases short, with 12 bases between.

This clonotype has a count of ten or more. The chain joins TRBV3-1 to TRBJ2-1; no firm D call. V gave up 0 bases and J gave up 4 bases, with 4 bases separating them. Germline CDR1 reads LGHDT; CDR2 reads YNNKEL (reference sequence). The length of the CDR3 is 13 residues. The CDR3 loop is CASSQDMYNEQFF. CDR3 DNA sequence: TGTGCCAGCAGCCAAGATATGTACAATGAGCAGTTCTTC.

The V gene is TRBV3-1, the J gene TRBJ1-5; no reliable D call. The CDR3 runs 12 residues. Germline CDR1 and CDR2: LGHDT and YNNKEL (reference sequence). V was shortened by 5 bases and J by 5 bases, with 7 bases between the two germline ends. CDR3 sequence reads: CASSSTDQPQHF. The CDR3 nucleotides are TGTGCCAGCAGCTCAACAGATCAGCCCCAGCATTTT.